This is a list of T cell receptor beta chains from one sample in a study of blood T cell repertoires in COVID-19. The assay was immunoSEQ multiplex PCR, and TCRdb's table has in-frame clones only and misses some. The sample holds 250,000 to 350,000 clones, roughly four fifths seen once. Sequenced sample: peripheral blood. These receptor sequences come from a person aged 65 to 85 with COVID-19, enrolled during active disease. CDR3s include the opening cysteine and the closing phenylalanine or tryptophan. The D gene is left open where the match is weak. Clone size, where shown, is once, few, many, or a class for clones that have expanded.

V	J	D	size	CDR3	DNA
TRBV7-7	TRBJ2-2	.	once	CASSFSPQPSLGELFF	TGTGCCAGCAGCTTCTCGCCACAGCCCAGTCTCGGGGAGCTGTTTTTT
TRBV27	TRBJ2-7	.	.	CASSLQGLSYEQYF	TGTGCCAGCAGTCTCCAGGGACTTTCCTACGAGCAGTACTTC
TRBV19	TRBJ1-1	.	.	CAVGPGDGRNTEAFF	TGTGCAGTGGGGCCGGGGGACGGTCGGAACACTGAAGCTTTCTTT
TRBV9	TRBJ2-6	.	.	CASTANSGANVLTF	TGTGCCAGCACAGCGAACTCTGGGGCCAACGTCCTGACTTTC
TRBV6-1	TRBJ2-2	TRBD1	.	CASSVRQGAGTGELFF	TGTGCCAGCAGTGTTCGACAGGGGGCTGGCACCGGGGAGCTGTTTTTT
TRBV5-1	TRBJ2-5	.	.	CASSMGSGAQETQYF	TGCGCCAGCAGCATGGGGTCAGGGGCACAAGAGACCCAGTACTTC
TRBV9	TRBJ2-3	.	.	CASSIAYTDTQYF	TGTGCCAGCAGTATAGCGTACACAGATACGCAGTATTTT
TRBV7-3	TRBJ2-2	.	.	CASSSWANGELFF	TGTGCCAGCAGCTCCTGGGCGAACGGGGAGCTGTTTTTT
TRBV6-5	TRBJ2-1	.	.	CASSYSSRAGEQFF	TGTGCCAGCAGTTACTCGAGCAGGGCCGGTGAGCAGTTCTTC
TRBV13	TRBJ2-7	.	many	CASSSSYEQYF	TGTGCCAGCAGCTCTTCCTACGAGCAGTACTTC
TRBV30	TRBJ2-7	TRBD1	.	CAWNPGQNYEQYF	TGTGCCTGGAACCCGGGACAGAACTACGAGCAGTACTTC
TRBV19	TRBJ2-5	TRBD1	.	CASSIGQGNLKTQYF	TGTGCCAGTAGTATAGGACAGGGGAATTTAAAGACCCAGTACTTC
TRBV7-8	TRBJ1-5	TRBD1	.	CASSLALGQVNQPQHF	TGTGCCAGCAGCTTAGCCCTAGGACAGGTAAATCAGCCCCAGCATTTT
TRBV2	TRBJ2-5	TRBD2	.	CASSPGLAGETQYF	TGTGCCAGCAGCCCAGGACTAGCGGGAGAGACCCAGTACTTC
TRBV7-9	TRBJ1-5	.	.	CASSLQNHQPQHF	TGTGCCAGCAGCTTACAGAATCATCAGCCCCAGCATTTT
TRBV9	TRBJ2-1	.	.	CASSVFGGARNEQFF	TGTGCCAGCAGCGTTTTTGGGGGGGCCCGCAATGAGCAGTTCTTC
TRBV10-3	TRBJ1-1	TRBD1	.	CAISVEGTGQAFF	TGTGCCATCAGTGTTGAGGGGACAGGCCAAGCTTTCTTT
TRBV5-6	TRBJ1-2	TRBD1	once	CASSRQVGGPGLANYGYTF	TGTGCCAGCAGCCGCCAGGTAGGGGGCCCGGGATTAGCTAACTATGGCTACACCTTC
TRBV28	TRBJ2-1	TRBD1	.	CASSLSPGQGYEQFF	TGTGCCAGCAGCCTTTCTCCGGGACAGGGCTATGAGCAGTTCTTC
TRBV7-9	TRBJ2-5	.	.	CASSLALPGQETQYF	TGTGCCAGCAGCTTAGCGCTTCCGGGACAAGAGACCCAGTACTTC
TRBV6-5	TRBJ2-7	.	.	CASRRTQYYEQYF	TGTGCCAGCAGAAGGACACAATACTACGAGCAGTACTTC
TRBV7-9	TRBJ2-7	TRBD2	.	CASGGGPYEQYF	TGTGCCAGCGGCGGGGGGCCCTACGAGCAGTACTTC
TRBV28	TRBJ2-5	.	.	CASSLQGGETQYF	TGTGCCAGCAGCTTGCAGGGAGGCGAGACCCAGTACTTC
TRBV18	TRBJ2-1	.	.	CASSPPLLSYNEQFF	TGTGCCAGCTCACCCCCCCTTTTATCCTACAATGAGCAGTTCTTC
TRBV11-3	TRBJ2-7	TRBD1	few	CASSPGQGHDEQYF	TGTGCCAGCAGCCCGGGACAGGGTCACGACGAGCAGTACTTC
TRBV9	TRBJ1-1	.	.	CASSVDMNTEAFF	TGTGCCAGCAGCGTAGACATGAACACTGAAGCTTTCTTT
TRBV18	TRBJ2-1	.	.	CASSPGGGDNEQFF	TGTGCCAGCTCACCGGGAGGCGGAGACAATGAGCAGTTCTTC
TRBV7-2	TRBJ1-2	.	.	CASSLMAGNGYTF	TGTGCCAGCAGCTTAATGGCAGGGAATGGCTACACCTTC
TRBV24-1	TRBJ2-1	TRBD2	once	CATSDPGTSGRAHEQFF	TGTGCCACCAGTGATCCGGGGACTAGCGGGAGGGCCCATGAGCAGTTCTTC
TRBV5-8	TRBJ1-2	.	.	CASSLRAGLHYGYTF	TGTGCCAGCAGCTTGAGGGCAGGGTTGCACTATGGCTACACCTTC
TRBV7-2	TRBJ2-5	TRBD1	once	CASSFSGQASPTQYF	TGTGCCAGCAGCTTTTCGGGACAGGCCTCCCCGACCCAGTACTTC
TRBV29-1	TRBJ2-7	TRBD1	.	CSVDGGQGTYEQYF	TGCAGCGTTGATGGGGGACAGGGAACCTACGAGCAGTACTTC